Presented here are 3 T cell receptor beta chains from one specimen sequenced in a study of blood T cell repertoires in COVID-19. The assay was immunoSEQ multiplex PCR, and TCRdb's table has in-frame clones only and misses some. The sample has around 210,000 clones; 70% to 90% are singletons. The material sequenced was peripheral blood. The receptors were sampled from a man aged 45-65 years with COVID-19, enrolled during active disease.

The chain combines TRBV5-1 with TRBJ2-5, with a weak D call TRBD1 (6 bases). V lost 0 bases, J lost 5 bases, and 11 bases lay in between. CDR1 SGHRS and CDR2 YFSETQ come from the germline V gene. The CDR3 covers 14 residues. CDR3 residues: CASSLDAGVETQYF. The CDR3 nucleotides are TGCGCCAGCAGCTTGGATGCAGGGGTTGAGACCCAGTACTTC.

CDR3 nucleotides: TGTGCCAGCAGTCCCTCTCCACAGGGCTTCGGTGAAAAACTGTTTTTT. Amino acids: CASSPSPQGFGEKLFF. This rearrangement joins TRBV6-2 or TRBV6-3 to TRBJ1-4; maybe TRBD1 (6 bases). Deletions cut 5 bases from V and 7 bases from J, with 20 bases between. CDR3 length: 16 residues. Germline values: CDR1 MNHEY, CDR2 SVGEGT.

The CDR3 protein is CASSTHGGQGAWEQYF. The CDR3 region has the DNA TGTGCCAGCAGCACCCACGGGGGACAGGGGGCGTGGGAGCAGTACTTC. The chain is built from TRBV7-9 and TRBJ2-7, with 12 bases fitting TRBD1. The ends lost 5 bases at V and 7 bases at J; junction bases unmatched: 12. Germline V lookup: CDR1 SEHNR, CDR2 FQNEAQ (reference sequence). The CDR3 runs to 16 residues.